Listed below are T cell receptor beta chains from one sample, sequenced in a study of T cells in localized non-small cell lung cancer. Measured with immunoSEQ multiplex PCR; TCRdb has only the in-frame clones, and not every one. The table lists roughly 26,000 clones, 81% of them singletons, with around a tenth in the top ten. The sequencing used peripheral blood, collected before any cancer treatment. These receptors were collected from a man between 40 and 75 years old with stage III squamous cell lung carcinoma. The conserved cysteine and the conserved F or W are not part of the CDR3 here.

>TRBV5-8|TRBJ1-1
ASSPGQGKSYTEAF
>TRBV6-1|TRBJ1-1
ASYRESTEAF
>TRBV28|TRBJ2-7
ASRTGQGLTYEQY
>TRBV14|TRBJ2-3
ASSQGAGGRTDTQY
>TRBV11-1|TRBJ2-1
ASSLRSSLVWNEQF
>TRBV4-2|TRBJ2-1
ASSQDRGAGQTV
>TRBV19|TRBJ1-2
ASSIWGVFGSDGYT
>TRBV19|TRBJ1-1
ASSIAVQGRGTEAF
>TRBV6-5|TRBJ1-2
ASSIQAGGSGYT
>TRBV4-2|TRBJ1-2
ASSQEDGRPEGYT
>TRBV11-2|TRBJ1-2
ASSHDTGGNIGYT
>TRBV6-1|TRBJ2-5
ASSLRGSETQY
>TRBV5-6|TRBJ2-3
ASSLGTSGGLTDTQY
>TRBV7-2|TRBJ1-2
ASSLQTDRGYT
>TRBV28|TRBJ1-6
ASSYVPGGTGTGSPLH